This TCR beta chain was profiled in a study of blood T cell repertoires in COVID-19. J gave up 1 base and V 3 bases, and 5 bases lay outside the gene matches. The CDR3 loop spans 16 amino acids. Germline CDR1 reads SGHNT; CDR2 reads YYREEE (reference sequence). This table comes from immunoSEQ multiplex PCR, and its TCRdb copy is limited to in-frame clones, with some not included. The repertoire has about 290,000 clones, 89% of them found once; the top ten carry 1.7%. Material: PBMCs or T cells enriched from blood (not recorded which). The clonotype originates from a woman aged 40 to 49 who had recovered from COVID-19. The chain uses TRBV5-4 and TRBJ2-3; 10 bases match TRBD2. CDR3: CASSSYTSGGTDTQYF. The CDR3 nucleotides read TGTGCCAGCAGCTCCTACACTAGCGGGGGCACAGATACGCAGTATTTT.